This T cell receptor (beta chain) emerged from a study of OX40 agonist ivuxolimab in advanced cancers. Looking at the study overall: Ivuxolimab was an agonistic, fully human IgG2 monoclonal antibody directed against OX40 (CD134), a costimulatory receptor. Prior anti-PD-1, anti-PD-L1 or anti-CTLA-4 therapy was permitted, and checkpoint inhibitors had been received by less than 45% of dose-escalation patients. The purpose of peripheral TCRbeta sequencing was to test whether ivuxolimab changed TCR sequence diversity and led to clonal T-cell expansion. Intravenous ivuxolimab was administered to patients every 2 weeks at six dose levels: 0.01, 0.1, 0.3, 1.5, 3 and 10 mg/kg. Of the 50 to 55 dose-escalation patients, hepatocellular carcinoma was present in about 20, melanoma in around 15, renal cell carcinoma in 9 and head and neck cancer in 9. In the dose-escalation cohort, 65% to 85% of patients were male, and the mean age was roughly 56 years with a range of roughly 20 to 79. Partial responses were achieved by three dose-escalation patients, of whom one had hepatocellular carcinoma and two had cutaneous melanoma. The paper reports the monotherapy dose-escalation portion (N of about 56 patients) of the phase I ivuxolimab trial.

The paper's findings and limits, for the study overall: Antigen specificity was not determined for the clonally expanded peripheral T cells. In partial responders in the 0.1-3.0 mg/kg groups, normalized peripheral clonal expansion was found to be among the lowest, especially among CD8+ T cells. Clonal expansion of both CD4+ and CD8+ blood T cells was observed from baseline to week 6 at doses 0.1 to 3.0 mg/kg. After ivuxolimab, expanded clones were on average more numerous among CD8+ T cells than among CD4+ T cells. Low levels of normalized T-cell clonal expansion were also shown by some nonresponding patients.

Genomic DNA was extracted from sorted cells for sequencing of the TCRbeta CDR3 region. The immunoSEQ Assay was used for sequencing of TCRbeta CDR3 regions. TCRdb's version of the immuneACCESS table is confined to in-frame rearrangements and falls short of the full clone set. An unresolved V gene accounts for under half of the shortfall where checked; the remainder is of unknown origin. This sample gives about 58,000 clones in total; approximately 81% of them show up just once. The ten largest clones take up 1.9% of the sample. Of note for this clone: The antigen this receptor binds is unknown. No much larger clonotype is one base removed from it; base qualities were not supplied.

The trial excluded patients who had a history of autoimmune disease or were on systemic immunosuppression. Peripheral blood for TCR sequencing was drawn from every dose cohort at baseline, at cycle 4 day 1 and at cycle 7 day 1. Samples came from an open-label, multicenter, first-in-human phase I dose-escalation trial of ivuxolimab. Adults with locally advanced or metastatic head and neck squamous cell, hepatocellular, melanoma or renal cell carcinoma were enrolled in the trial. Before TCR sequencing, CD4+ T cells and CD8+ T cells from peripheral blood were sorted into separate populations. The CDR3 measures 18 amino acids from cysteine to phenylalanine. Only the CDR3 part of the read is kept: 54 bases, read in frame from the first base. For CDR1 and CDR2, the germline V gene (reference sequence) lists SGHKS and YYEKEE. The germline V end is reduced by 0 bases and the J end by 3 bases; junction bases left unmatched: 10.

This clonotype was obtained from an adult with an advanced solid tumor such as melanoma, head and neck, liver or kidney cancer. The source material was CD4+ or CD8+ T cells sorted from blood, sampled in a trial of the OX40 agonist ivuxolimab. Here the chain combines TRBV5-5 and TRBJ2-3; TRBD2 fits 10 bases in the junction. The CDR3 reads CASSLESTSGWGTDTQYF. DNA sequence: TGTGCCAGCAGCTTGGAGTCGACTAGCGGGTGGGGGACAGATACGCAGTATTTT.